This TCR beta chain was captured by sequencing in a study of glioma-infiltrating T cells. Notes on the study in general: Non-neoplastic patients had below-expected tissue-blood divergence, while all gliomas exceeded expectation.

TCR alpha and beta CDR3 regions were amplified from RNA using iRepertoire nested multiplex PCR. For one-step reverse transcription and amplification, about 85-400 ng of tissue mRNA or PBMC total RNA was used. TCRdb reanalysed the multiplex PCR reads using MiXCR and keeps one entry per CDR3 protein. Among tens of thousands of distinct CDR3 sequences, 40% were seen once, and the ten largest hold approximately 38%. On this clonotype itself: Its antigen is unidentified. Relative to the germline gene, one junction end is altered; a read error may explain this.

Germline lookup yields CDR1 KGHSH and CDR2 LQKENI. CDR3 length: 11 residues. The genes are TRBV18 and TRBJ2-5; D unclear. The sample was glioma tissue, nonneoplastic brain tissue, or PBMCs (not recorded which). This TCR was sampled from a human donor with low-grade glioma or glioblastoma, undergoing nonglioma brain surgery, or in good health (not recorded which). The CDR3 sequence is CSSQCGETQYF. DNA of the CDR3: TGTTCCAGCCAGTGTGGAGAGACCCAGTACTTC.